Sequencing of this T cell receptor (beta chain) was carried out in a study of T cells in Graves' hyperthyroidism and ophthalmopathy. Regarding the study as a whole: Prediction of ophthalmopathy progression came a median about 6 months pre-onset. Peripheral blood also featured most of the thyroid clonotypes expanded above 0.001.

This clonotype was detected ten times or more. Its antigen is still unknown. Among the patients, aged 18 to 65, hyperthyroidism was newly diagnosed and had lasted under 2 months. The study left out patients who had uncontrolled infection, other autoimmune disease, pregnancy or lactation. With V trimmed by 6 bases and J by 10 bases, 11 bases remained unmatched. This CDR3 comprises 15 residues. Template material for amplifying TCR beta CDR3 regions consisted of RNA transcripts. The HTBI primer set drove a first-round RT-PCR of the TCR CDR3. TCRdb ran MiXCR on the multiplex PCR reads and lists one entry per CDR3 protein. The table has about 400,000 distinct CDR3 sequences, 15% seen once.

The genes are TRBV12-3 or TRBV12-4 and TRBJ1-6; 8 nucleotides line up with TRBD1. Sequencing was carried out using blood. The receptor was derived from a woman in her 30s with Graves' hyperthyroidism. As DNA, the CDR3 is TGTGCCAGCAGCTCCGGGACAGGCCGCGGGTCACCCCTCCACTTT. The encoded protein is CASSSGTGRGSPLHF.